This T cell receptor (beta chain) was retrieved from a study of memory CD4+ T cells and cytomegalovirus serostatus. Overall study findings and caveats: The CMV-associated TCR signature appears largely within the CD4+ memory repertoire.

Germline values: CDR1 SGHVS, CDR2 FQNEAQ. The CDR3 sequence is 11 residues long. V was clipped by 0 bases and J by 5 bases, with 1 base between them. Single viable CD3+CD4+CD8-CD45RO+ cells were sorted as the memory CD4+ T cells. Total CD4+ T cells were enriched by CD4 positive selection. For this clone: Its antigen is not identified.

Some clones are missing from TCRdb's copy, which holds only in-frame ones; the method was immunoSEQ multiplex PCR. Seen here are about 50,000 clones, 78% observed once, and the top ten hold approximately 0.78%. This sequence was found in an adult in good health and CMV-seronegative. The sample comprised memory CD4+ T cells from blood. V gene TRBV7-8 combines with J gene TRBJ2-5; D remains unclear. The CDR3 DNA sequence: TGTGCCAGCAGCTTAGCGGAGACCCAGTACTTC. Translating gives CASSLAETQYF.